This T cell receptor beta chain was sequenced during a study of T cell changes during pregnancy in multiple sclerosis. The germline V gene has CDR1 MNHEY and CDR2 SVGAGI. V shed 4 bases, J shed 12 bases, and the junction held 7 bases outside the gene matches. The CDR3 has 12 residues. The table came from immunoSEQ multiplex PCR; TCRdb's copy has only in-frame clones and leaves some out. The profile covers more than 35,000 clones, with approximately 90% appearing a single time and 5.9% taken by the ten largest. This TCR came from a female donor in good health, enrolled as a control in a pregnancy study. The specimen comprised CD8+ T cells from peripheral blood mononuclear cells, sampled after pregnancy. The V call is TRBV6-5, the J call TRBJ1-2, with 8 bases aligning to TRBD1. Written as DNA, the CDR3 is TGTGCCAGCAGTTCCTCGACAGGGGTGGACACCTTC. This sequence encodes CASSSSTGVDTF.